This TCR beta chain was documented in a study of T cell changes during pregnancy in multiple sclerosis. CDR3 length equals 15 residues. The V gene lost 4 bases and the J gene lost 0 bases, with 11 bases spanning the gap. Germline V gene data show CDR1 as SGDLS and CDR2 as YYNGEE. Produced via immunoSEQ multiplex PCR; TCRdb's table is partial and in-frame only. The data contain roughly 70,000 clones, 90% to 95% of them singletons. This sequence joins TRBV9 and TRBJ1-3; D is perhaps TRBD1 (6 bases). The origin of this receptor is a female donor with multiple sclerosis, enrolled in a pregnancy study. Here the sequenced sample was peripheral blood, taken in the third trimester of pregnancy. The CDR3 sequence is CASSSTRGSGNTIYF. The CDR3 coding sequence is TGTGCCAGCAGCTCAACCAGGGGCTCTGGAAACACCATATATTTT.